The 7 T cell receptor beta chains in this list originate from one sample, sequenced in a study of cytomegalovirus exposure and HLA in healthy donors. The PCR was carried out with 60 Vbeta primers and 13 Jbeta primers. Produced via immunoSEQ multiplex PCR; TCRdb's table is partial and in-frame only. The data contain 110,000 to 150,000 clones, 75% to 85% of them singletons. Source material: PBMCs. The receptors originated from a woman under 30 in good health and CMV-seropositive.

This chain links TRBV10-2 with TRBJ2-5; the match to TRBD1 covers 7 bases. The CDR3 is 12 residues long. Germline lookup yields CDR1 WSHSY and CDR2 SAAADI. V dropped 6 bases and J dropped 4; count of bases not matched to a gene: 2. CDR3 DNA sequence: TGCGCCAGCAGGGGACAGCGAGAGACCCAGTACTTC. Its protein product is CASRGQRETQYF.

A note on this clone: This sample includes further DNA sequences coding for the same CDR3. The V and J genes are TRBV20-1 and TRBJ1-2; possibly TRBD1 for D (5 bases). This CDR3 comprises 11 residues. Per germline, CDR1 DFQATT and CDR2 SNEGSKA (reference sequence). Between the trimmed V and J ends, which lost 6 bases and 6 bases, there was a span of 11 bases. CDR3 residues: CSARQGDGYTF. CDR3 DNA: TGCAGTGCCCGTCAGGGCGATGGCTACACCTTC.

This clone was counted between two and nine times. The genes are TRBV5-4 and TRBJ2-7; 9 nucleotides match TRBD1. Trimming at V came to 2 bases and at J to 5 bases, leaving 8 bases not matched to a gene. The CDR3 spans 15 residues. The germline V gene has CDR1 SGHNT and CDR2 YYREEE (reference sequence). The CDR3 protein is CASSLAGQGTHEQYF. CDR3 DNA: TGTGCCAGCAGCTTAGCGGGACAGGGTACTCACGAGCAGTACTTC.

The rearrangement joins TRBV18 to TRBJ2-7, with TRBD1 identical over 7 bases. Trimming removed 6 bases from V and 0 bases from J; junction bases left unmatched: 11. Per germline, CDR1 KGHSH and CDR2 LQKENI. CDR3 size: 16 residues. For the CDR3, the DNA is TGTGCCAGCTCCCTCAAAGGGGGCGGCCCCTCCTACGAGCAGTACTTC. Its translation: CASSLKGGGPSYEQYF.

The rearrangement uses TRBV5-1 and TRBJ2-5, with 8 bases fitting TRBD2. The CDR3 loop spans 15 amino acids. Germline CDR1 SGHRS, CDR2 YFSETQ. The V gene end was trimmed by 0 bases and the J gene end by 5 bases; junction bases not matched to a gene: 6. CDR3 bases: TGCGCCAGCAGCTTGGGCGCATCGGGGGGGGAGACCCAGTACTTC. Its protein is CASSLGASGGETQYF.

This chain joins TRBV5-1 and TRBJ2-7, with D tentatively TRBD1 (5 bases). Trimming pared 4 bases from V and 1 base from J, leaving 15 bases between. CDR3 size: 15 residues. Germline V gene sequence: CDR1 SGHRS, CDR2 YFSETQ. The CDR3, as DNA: TGCGCCAGCAGCCCGCAACTGACAGTTTCCTACGAGCAGTACTTC. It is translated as CASSPQLTVSYEQYF.

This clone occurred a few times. The CDR3 is CAYEGETGELFF. The CDR3 DNA reads as TGTGCCTACGAAGGGGAAACCGGGGAGCTGTTTTTT. The rearrangement uses TRBV30 and TRBJ2-2; D possibly corresponds to TRBD1 (5 bases). This CDR3 comprises 12 residues. In germline, CDR1 is GTSNPN, CDR2 SVGIG (reference sequence). V dropped 7 bases and J dropped 5 bases, with 11 bases sitting between them.